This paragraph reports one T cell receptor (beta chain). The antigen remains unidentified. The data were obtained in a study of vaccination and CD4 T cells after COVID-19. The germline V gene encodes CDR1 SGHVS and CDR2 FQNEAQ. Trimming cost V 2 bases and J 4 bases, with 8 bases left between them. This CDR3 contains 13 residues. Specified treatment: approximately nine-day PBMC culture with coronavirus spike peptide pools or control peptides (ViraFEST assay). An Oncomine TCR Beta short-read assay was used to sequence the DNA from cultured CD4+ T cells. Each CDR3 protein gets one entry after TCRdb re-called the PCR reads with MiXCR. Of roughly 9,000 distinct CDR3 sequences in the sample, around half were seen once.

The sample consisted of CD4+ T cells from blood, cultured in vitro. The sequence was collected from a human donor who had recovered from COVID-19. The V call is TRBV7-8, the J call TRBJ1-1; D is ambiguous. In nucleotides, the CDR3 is TGTGCCAGCAGCTTACGCCGGGGCACTGAAGCTTTCTTT. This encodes CASSLRRGTEAFF.